These T cell receptor beta chains were read from a single sample in a study of neoadjuvant anti-PD-1 for oral cavity cancer. The table came from immunoSEQ multiplex PCR; TCRdb's copy has only in-frame clones and leaves some out. The sample shows 68,000 or so clones, 70% to 90% of them seen only once. Here the sequenced sample was PBMCs, taken after nivolumab (anti-PD-1) treatment. Source of these receptors: a person between 40 and 79 years old with oral cavity squamous cell carcinoma. CDR3s include the opening cysteine and the closing phenylalanine or tryptophan. A D gene is named only where the DNA matches it firmly. The size of a clone is reported for some rows only, either as once, few or many, or as a class for expanded clones.

clone size,V gene,D gene,J gene,CDR3 protein,CDR3 DNA
NA,TRBV5-6,NA,TRBJ2-5,CASSLLGGETQYF,TGTGCCAGCAGCTTGCTAGGAGGTGAGACCCAGTACTTC
NA,TRBV9,NA,TRBJ2-3,CASSVGGSSSTDTQYF,TGTGCCAGCAGCGTTGGGGGGAGCTCGAGCACAGATACGCAGTATTTT
NA,TRBV7-7,NA,TRBJ2-3,CASSLGSGQSAQYF,TGTGCTAGCAGCTTAGGGAGTGGACAGAGTGCGCAGTATTTT
NA,TRBV5-6,TRBD1,TRBJ2-7,CASSLKPQGAYEQYF,TGTGCCAGCAGCTTAAAGCCACAGGGGGCTTACGAGCAGTACTTC
NA,TRBV15,NA,TRBJ2-2,CATSESKLANTGELFF,TGTGCCACCAGCGAAAGTAAACTAGCGAACACCGGGGAGCTGTTTTTT
NA,TRBV28,TRBD2,TRBJ2-3,CASGLAGSTDTQYF,TGTGCCAGCGGACTAGCGGGCAGCACAGATACGCAGTATTTT
NA,TRBV6-1,TRBD2,TRBJ2-1,CASSEDRTSVHNEQFF,TGTGCCAGCAGTGAAGACAGGACTAGCGTACACAATGAGCAGTTCTTC
NA,TRBV4-1,TRBD2,TRBJ2-7,CASSQEVTSGGTYEQYF,TGCGCCAGCAGCCAAGAAGTGACTAGCGGGGGTACCTACGAGCAGTACTTC
NA,TRBV18,TRBD1,TRBJ2-4,CASSLQGLAKNIQYF,TGTGCCAGCTCATTACAGGGGCTAGCCAAAAACATTCAGTACTTC
NA,TRBV15,TRBD1,TRBJ1-1,CATSKDRGNTEAFF,TGTGCCACCAGCAAGGACAGGGGGAACACTGAAGCTTTCTTT
NA,TRBV2,NA,TRBJ2-3,CASVTDTQYF,TGTGCCAGCGTGACAGATACGCAGTATTTT
NA,TRBV5-1,NA,TRBJ1-4,CASGLASGEKLFF,TGCGCCAGCGGCCTTGCAAGTGGTGAAAAACTGTTTTTT
NA,TRBV5-1,NA,TRBJ1-5,CASSLVGALSDQPQHF,TGCGCCAGCAGCTTGGTCGGGGCTTTGAGCGATCAGCCCCAGCATTTT
NA,TRBV11-2,TRBD2,TRBJ2-2,CASSLEAGGWNTGELFF,TGTGCCAGCAGCTTAGAAGCGGGGGGCTGGAACACCGGGGAGCTGTTTTTT
NA,TRBV28,NA,TRBJ1-5,CASSLSVLMGSIDQPQHF,TGTGCCAGCAGTCTATCAGTATTGATGGGGTCTATAGATCAGCCCCAGCATTTT
NA,TRBV5-6,NA,TRBJ2-2,CASSPVGGNTGELFF,TGTGCCAGCAGCCCGGTCGGGGGCAACACCGGGGAGCTGTTTTTT
NA,TRBV29-1,NA,TRBJ2-3,CSVVVGSDTQYF,TGCAGCGTTGTTGTCGGATCAGATACGCAGTATTTT
many,TRBV9,TRBD2,TRBJ2-7,CASSVGSTSAVEQYF,TGTGCCAGCAGCGTAGGTAGTACTAGCGCGGTGGAGCAGTACTTC
once,TRBV27,NA,TRBJ2-7,CASSPTQGGVYEQYF,TGTGCCAGCAGTCCAACCCAGGGGGGGGTCTACGAGCAGTACTTC
NA,TRBV30,NA,TRBJ2-2,CAWKGGRALYTGELFF,TGTGCCTGGAAGGGGGGGAGGGCCTTGTACACCGGGGAGCTGTTTTTT
NA,TRBV11-2,NA,TRBJ1-3,CASSFAGDNTIYF,TGTGCCAGCAGCTTCGCAGGGGACAACACCATATATTTT
NA,TRBV18,TRBD1,TRBJ2-6,CASSDGTGDSGANVLTF,TGTGCCAGCTCAGACGGGACAGGAGACTCTGGGGCCAACGTCCTGACTTTC
NA,TRBV5-5,NA,TRBJ2-5,CASLNGALVQETQYF,TGTGCCTCACTAAACGGTGCCTTGGTCCAAGAGACCCAGTACTTC
NA,TRBV28,TRBD2,TRBJ2-7,CASRESGVQVAEQYF,TGTGCCAGCAGAGAAAGCGGGGTCCAGGTCGCCGAGCAGTACTTC
NA,TRBV30,NA,TRBJ2-7,CAWSVVGRGLIEQYF,TGTGCCTGGAGTGTAGTCGGGAGGGGGCTTATAGAGCAGTACTTC
NA,TRBV10-3,NA,TRBJ2-7,CAISETSGGADEQYF,TGTGCCATCAGTGAGACCTCTGGGGGGGCGGACGAGCAGTACTTC
NA,TRBV19,NA,TRBJ2-5,CASSIGGGRSETQYF,TGTGCCAGTAGTATCGGGGGCGGGAGAAGTGAGACCCAGTACTTC
NA,TRBV5-1,NA,TRBJ1-1,CASSLDSQNTEAFF,TGCGCCAGCAGCTTGGACAGTCAGAACACTGAAGCTTTCTTT